Below, 5 T cell receptor beta chains from the same sample are listed, as sequenced in a study of T cell repertoires in aging, cancer and after chemotherapy. Rearranged V-D-J TRB sequences were amplified with a mixed TRB-A/B primer pool. TCRdb reprocessed the multiplex PCR reads via MiXCR and lists one record per CDR3 protein. Of about 10,000 distinct CDR3 sequences listed, 40% to 45% were seen once; the top ten hold around 1.7%. TCR beta rearrangements were amplified from peripheral blood genomic DNA. The sequenced sample was blood. These receptors came from a human donor in good health.

The rearrangement joins TRBV4-1 to TRBJ1-1, with TRBD1 identical over 7 bases. J was trimmed by 0 bases and V by 6 bases; bases with no gene match: 7. The CDR3 sequence is 15 residues long. The germline V gene encodes CDR1 MGHRA and CDR2 YSYEKL. DNA for the CDR3: TGCGCCAGCAGAGATGTGGACAGGTTGAACACTGAAGCTTTCTTT. Encoded protein: CASRDVDRLNTEAFF.

This clonotype was seen more than once but under ten times. The rearrangement links TRBV10-3 to TRBJ2-2; 8 bases are shared with TRBD2. The CDR3 is 15 residues long. Germline CDR1 is ENHRY and CDR2 is SYGVKD. J lost 0 bases, V lost 4 bases, and 1 base had no gene match. CDR3 bases: TGTGCCATCAGTGCAGCGGGGGCGAACACCGGGGAGCTGTTTTTT. Its protein is CAISAAGANTGELFF.

This rearrangement joins TRBV7-9 to TRBJ2-3, with 8 bases identical to TRBD2. Germline CDR1 SEHNR, CDR2 FQNEAQ (reference sequence). The V segment lost 3 bases and the J segment 5 bases; nucleotides outside the gene matches: 7. The CDR3 is 15 amino acids. DNA for the CDR3: TGTGCCAGCAGCTTCTCCGGGGGGGCCAGAGATACGCAGTATTTT. This sequence encodes CASSFSGGARDTQYF.

The chain carries TRBV6-1 and TRBJ1-2; 8 nucleotides line up with TRBD1. The CDR3 is 16 residues long. Trimming removed 5 bases from V and 4 bases from J; junction bases left unmatched: 12. The germline V gene has CDR1 MNHNS and CDR2 SASEGT. This chain's CDR3 is CASSTAGGILTYGYTF. The CDR3 DNA sequence: TGTGCCAGCAGTACAGCAGGGGGCATTCTAACCTATGGCTACACCTTC.

This clonotype occurred a few times. This chain uses TRBV20-1 with TRBJ1-2; possible D gene TRBD1, 6 bases. The germline CDR1 and CDR2 sequences are DFQATT and SNEGSKA (reference sequence). The CDR3 is made up of 12 amino acids. V was cut by 5 bases and J by 2 bases, with 9 bases left in between. The CDR3 coding sequence is TGCAGTGCTGGGGGACACAACTATGGCTACACCTTC. This encodes CSAGGHNYGYTF.